The 32 T cell receptor beta chains listed next were all sequenced from one sample in a study of blood T cell repertoires in COVID-19 (dated by TCRdb to the early 2020s). The library was built by means of the immunoSEQ multiplex PCR assay. Imported from immuneACCESS, the table was reduced by TCRdb to in-frame sequences with V and J called. These copies leave out some clones; in studies compared against another copy, an unresolved V gene accounts for under half, and the cause of the remainder is not known. The table for this sample lists about 270,000 clones; roughly 80% of them were counted only once. Around 4% of the sample belongs to the ten largest clones. Material for sequencing was peripheral blood. These receptor sequences come from a woman aged 50 to 60 with active or convalescent COVID-19.

The V call is TRBV5-1, the J call TRBJ1-2; weak D call: TRBD1 (5 bases). This CDR3 comprises 16 residues. Germline V lookup: CDR1 SGHRS, CDR2 YFSETQ. V gave up 2 bases and J gave up 3 bases, with 17 bases separating them. CDR3 DNA sequence: TGCGCCAGCAGCTTATTAGTGGGAGGAGGGGACTATGGCTACACCTTC. Translation: CASSLLVGGGDYGYTF. Supplemented by reference TRBV5-1 and TRBJ1-2, the full variable domain reads KAGVTQTPRYLIKTRGQQVTLSCSPISGHRSVSWYQQTPGQGLQFLFEYFSETQRNKGNFPGRFSGRQFSNSRSEMNVSTLELGDSALYLCASSLLVGGGDYGYTFGSGTRLTVV.

This chain uses TRBV14 with TRBJ1-3; TRBD1 aligns across 10 bases. V shed 9 bases and J 0 bases; nucleotides not matched to a gene: 8. The germline V gene has CDR1 SGHDN and CDR2 FVKESK. The CDR3 runs to 16 residues. The CDR3 nucleotides are TGTGCCAGTAGCGGACAGGGGGTGATCTCTGGAAACACCATATATTTT. As protein: CASSGQGVISGNTIYF.

This clone was recorded once. This chain uses TRBV6-5 with TRBJ2-1, with a possible D match to TRBD1 (6 bases). This CDR3 region has 11 residues. Germline loops: CDR1 MNHEY, CDR2 SVGAGI. V dropped 6 bases and J dropped 10 bases, with 10 bases sitting between them. The CDR3 DNA sequence: TGTGCCAGCAGCCAGGGGACCGAGCAGTTCTTC. Its protein is CASSQGTEQFF.

The rearrangement joins TRBV19 to TRBJ2-1, with a tentative D call TRBD2 (6 bases). Germline values: CDR1 LNHDA, CDR2 SQIVND (reference sequence). This CDR3 is 18 amino acids long. Trimming cost V 2 bases and J 1 base, with 18 bases left between them. The DNA of the CDR3 is TGTGCCAGTAGTATATTCGGGGGTTGGCAGCTATCCTACAATGAGCAGTTCTTC. Translated: CASSIFGGWQLSYNEQFF.

The chain recombines TRBV15 with TRBJ1-4, with no clear D. CDR3 size: 15 residues. Trimming took 0 bases from V and 13 from J, leaving 18 bases between them. In germline, CDR1 is LNHNV, CDR2 YYDKDF (reference sequence). The DNA of the CDR3 is TGTGCCACCAGCAGAGATGAAGTGCGAGGAAGAGGACTGTTTTTT. This gives the protein CATSRDEVRGRGLFF. The full variable domain, rest sourced from reference TRBV15 and TRBJ1-4, is DAMVIQNPRYQVTQFGKPVTLSCSQTLNHNVMYWYQQKSSQAPKLLFHYYDKDFNNEADTPDNFQSRRPNTSFCFLDIRSPGLGDTAMYLCATSRDEVRGRGLFFGSGTQLSVL.

The chain combines TRBV5-1 with TRBJ1-6; TRBD1 agrees at 9 bases. CDR1 and CDR2 (germline): SGHRS, YFSETQ. V trimming: 2 bases; J trimming: 0 bases; junction bases outside the gene matches: 3. This CDR3 has 17 amino acids. CDR3 residues: CASSLGTGNSYNSPLHF. The CDR3 DNA follows: TGCGCCAGCAGCTTAGGGACAGGGAACTCCTATAATTCACCCCTCCACTTT.

The V call is TRBV10-3, the J call TRBJ2-7, with 7 bases fitting TRBD1. After removal of 5 bases from V and 2 bases from J, the junction contained 3 bases not matched to a gene. Looked up from germline, CDR1 is ENHRY and CDR2 is SYGVKD. CDR3 length equals 13 residues. The chain's CDR3 is CAISRGQTYEQYF. CDR3 DNA sequence: TGTGCCATCAGTCGGGGACAGACCTACGAGCAGTACTTC.

The chain employs TRBV6-5 and TRBJ2-3; the D gene is possibly TRBD2 (6 bases). Germline-derived CDR1 and CDR2 are MNHEY and SVGAGI. The CDR3 is 15 amino acids. V lost 8 bases and J 6 bases, leaving 21 bases between the germline ends. This CDR3 reads CASRPTAGIHDTQYF. The CDR3 DNA reads as TGTGCCAGCCGACCTACGGCGGGGATCCATGATACGCAGTATTTT.

V is TRBV14 and J is TRBJ1-1; tentative D call: TRBD1 (5 bases). The CDR3 is 14 amino acids. Germline assignment: CDR1 SGHDN and CDR2 FVKESK. Trimming cost V 1 base and J 10 bases, with 16 bases left between them. Written as DNA, the CDR3 is TGTGCCAGCAGCCAAGTGGGGAGGGGAGGTCGAGCTTTCTTT. Protein sequence: CASSQVGRGGRAFF.

The chain uses TRBV11-2 and TRBJ2-7; D is unclear. Germline V gene sequence: CDR1 SGHAT, CDR2 FQNNGV. With 1 base removed from V and 2 bases from J, the gap between germline ends came to 6 bases. The CDR3 has 13 residues. The CDR3 is CASSLVAAYEQYF. DNA of the CDR3: TGTGCCAGCAGCTTAGTAGCTGCCTACGAGCAGTACTTC.

The chain recombines TRBV5-1 with TRBJ2-3; 9 bases map to TRBD2. CDR1 and CDR2 from the germline V gene are SGHRS and YFSETQ. Trimming removed 0 bases from V and 2 bases from J; junction bases left unmatched: 7. This CDR3 is built from 17 residues. CDR3 in amino acids: CASSLAVVAGATDTQYF. The CDR3 DNA sequence: TGCGCCAGCAGCTTGGCGGTGGTAGCGGGGGCCACAGATACGCAGTATTTT. The complete variable domain, with remaining parts taken from reference TRBV5-1 and TRBJ2-3, reads KAGVTQTPRYLIKTRGQQVTLSCSPISGHRSVSWYQQTPGQGLQFLFEYFSETQRNKGNFPGRFSGRQFSNSRSEMNVSTLELGDSALYLCASSLAVVAGATDTQYFGPGTRLTVL.

The chain carries TRBV5-1 and TRBJ2-1, with TRBD1 matching 7 bases. Looked up from germline, CDR1 is SGHRS and CDR2 is YFSETQ. The CDR3 is 17 amino acids. V lost 2 bases and J lost 7; bases outside the gene matches: 15. In DNA form, the CDR3 reads TGCGCCAGCAGCTTCCAACCCGGGACGCCCAGGGGGAATGAGCAGTTCTTC. The encoded protein is CASSFQPGTPRGNEQFF.

V and J are TRBV4-2 and TRBJ1-1, with 8 bases fitting TRBD1. Germline V lookup: CDR1 LGHNA, CDR2 YNFKEQ. The ends lost 4 bases at V and 1 base at J; junction bases unmatched: 5. The CDR3 has 15 amino acids. The CDR3 loop reads CASSLTGTGNTEAFF. The CDR3 nucleotides are TGTGCCAGCAGCCTTACCGGGACAGGGAACACTGAAGCTTTCTTT.

The rearrangement uses TRBV6-5 and TRBJ2-2, with 9 bases lining up with TRBD2. This CDR3 is built from 16 residues. Germline V gives CDR1 MNHEY, CDR2 SVGAGI. The ends lost 3 bases at V and 4 bases at J; junction bases unmatched: 6. DNA of the CDR3: TGTGCCAGCAGTTATCTCGGCGGGAGGGGCACCGGGGAGCTGTTTTTT. This translates into CASSYLGGRGTGELFF.

The chain recombines TRBV9 with TRBJ1-1, with 9 bases that match TRBD1. V was clipped by 4 bases and J by 0 bases; unmatched bases: 4. In germline, CDR1 is SGDLS, CDR2 YYNGEE. The CDR3 is 15 amino acids. The CDR3 spells CASSPWTGVNTEAFF. The CDR3 nucleotides are TGTGCCAGCAGCCCGTGGACAGGGGTGAACACTGAAGCTTTCTTT. Looking up the rest from reference TRBV9 and TRBJ1-1 gives the full variable domain: DSGVTQTPKHLITATGQRVTLRCSPRSGDLSVYWYQQSLDQGLQFLIQYYNGEERAKGNILERFSAQQFPDLHSELNLSSLELGDSALYFCASSPWTGVNTEAFFGQGTRLTVV.

This chain links TRBV28 with TRBJ2-1; TRBD1 agrees at 7 bases. V trimming: 6 bases; J trimming: 0 bases; junction bases outside the gene matches: 14. Germline CDR1 and CDR2: MDHEN and SYDVKM. This CDR3 has 18 residues. The CDR3 spells CASRPGGDFSSSYNEQFF. Here the CDR3 DNA reads TGTGCCAGCAGACCAGGGGGTGATTTTTCGAGCTCCTACAATGAGCAGTTCTTC.

The chain couples TRBV18 to TRBJ1-1, with D perhaps matching TRBD1 (6 bases). V was pared by 2 bases and J by 1 base, with 14 bases between. CDR1 is KGHSH and CDR2 is LQKENI in the germline V gene. The CDR3 sequence is 16 residues long. CDR3 DNA sequence: TGTGCCAGCTCACCAATGTTCGGACAGAAGAACACTGAAGCTTTCTTT. This codes for CASSPMFGQKNTEAFF.

This chain uses TRBV3-1 (or the pseudogene TRBV3-2) with TRBJ2-6; 10 nucleotides match TRBD1. With 4 bases clipped from V and 2 bases from J, the junction kept 2 bases outside the gene matches. CDR1 LGHDT and CDR2 YNNKEL come from the germline V gene (reference sequence). The CDR3 has 16 amino acids. The CDR3, as DNA: TGTGCCAGCAGCCGAGGGACAGGGGCTGGGGCCAACGTCCTGACTTTC. The encoded protein is CASSRGTGAGANVLTF.

J is TRBJ2-1 and V is TRBV11-1; D is perhaps TRBD2 (6 bases). CDR3 length: 11 residues. CDR1 is SGHAT and CDR2 is FQDESV in the germline V gene (reference sequence). The V end lost 5 bases, the J end lost 12 bases, and 11 bases lay between the germline ends. The CDR3 here is CASSAGTVQFF. In DNA, the CDR3 is TGTGCCAGCAGCGCAGGGACTGTGCAGTTCTTC. The variable domain in full, completed from reference TRBV11-1 and TRBJ2-1, reads EAEVAQSPRYKITEKSQAVAFWCDPISGHATLYWYRQILGQGPELLVQFQDESVVDDSQLPKDRFSAERLKGVDSTLKIQPAELGDSAMYLCASSAGTVQFFGPGTRLTVL.

The rearrangement links TRBV7-9 to TRBJ2-1, with D possibly matching TRBD2 (5 bases). Deletions cut 3 bases from V and 12 bases from J, with 12 bases between. The germline V gene encodes CDR1 SEHNR and CDR2 FQNEAQ (reference sequence). This CDR3 has 12 amino acids. CDR3 residues: CASSFPDSMQFF. DNA of the CDR3: TGTGCCAGCAGCTTCCCGGACTCTATGCAGTTCTTC. The full variable domain, with the rest looked up from reference TRBV7-9 and TRBJ2-1, is DTGVSQNPRHKITKRGQNVTFRCDPISEHNRLYWYRQTLGQGPEFLTYFQNEAQLEKSRLLSDRFSAERPKGSFSTLEIQRTEQGDSAMYLCASSFPDSMQFFGPGTRLTVL.

The V call is TRBV10-3, the J call TRBJ2-7, with no clear D. Germline V gene data show CDR1 as ENHRY and CDR2 as SYGVKD. This CDR3 has 11 amino acids. V was cut by 4 bases and J by 7 bases, with 8 bases left in between. The CDR3 region has the DNA TGTGCCATCAGTGCGGTCGGGGAGCAGTACTTC. Translation: CAISAVGEQYF.

The DNA for the CDR3 is TGTGCCAGCAGTGAACCGGGACAGTATCCCTACGAGCAGTACTTC. Protein: CASSEPGQYPYEQYF. The rearrangement joins TRBV6-1 to TRBJ2-7, with 7 positions matching TRBD1. This CDR3 comprises 15 residues. Germline assignment: CDR1 MNHNS and CDR2 SASEGT. The J segment lost 2 bases and the V segment lost 2 bases, leaving 6 bases of the junction unmatched.

This chain links TRBV18 with TRBJ1-2; D is perhaps TRBD1 (5 bases). The germline gives CDR1 KGHSH, CDR2 LQKENI. This CDR3 spans 14 amino acids. V lost 2 bases, J lost 4 bases, and 11 bases lay in between. The CDR3 sequence: CASSPSPDSYGYTF. CDR3 sequence (DNA): TGTGCCAGCTCACCAAGTCCTGACAGCTATGGCTACACCTTC. Supplemented by reference TRBV18 and TRBJ1-2, the full variable domain reads NAGVMQNPRHLVRRRGQEARLRCSPMKGHSHVYWYRQLPEEGLKFMVYLQKENIIDESGMPKERFSAEFPKEGPSILRIQQVVRGDSAAYFCASSPSPDSYGYTFGSGTRLTVV.

This sequence joins TRBV19 and TRBJ2-2; D might be TRBD2 (5 bases). CDR1 is LNHDA and CDR2 is SQIVND in the germline V gene (reference sequence). CDR3 size: 14 residues. Deletions cut 3 bases from V and 2 bases from J, with 7 bases between. The CDR3 loop reads CASSISGNTGELFF. The CDR3, as DNA: TGTGCCAGTAGTATTTCGGGAAACACCGGGGAGCTGTTTTTT.

The chain recombines TRBV11-2 with TRBJ1-2, with 10 bases aligning to TRBD1. This CDR3 is 14 amino acids long. CDR1 and CDR2 from the germline V gene are SGHAT and FQNNGV. The trim removed 5 bases at V and 5 bases at J, leaving 5 bases unmatched. The CDR3 DNA reads as TGTGCCAGCAGCCAGGACAGGGGGATATATGGCTACACCTTC. It translates to CASSQDRGIYGYTF.

The CDR3 sequence: CASSDGNTGELFF. The CDR3 DNA reads TGCGCCAGCAGTGACGGGAACACCGGGGAGCTGTTTTTT. This chain links TRBV10-1 with TRBJ2-2; D is uncertain. This CDR3 region has 13 residues. Trimming stripped 3 bases from V and 1 base from J, with 3 bases between. CDR1 is WNHNN and CDR2 is SYGVQD in the germline V gene (reference sequence).

This clone was seen more than once but under ten times. The CDR3 spells CASSEGQNSPLHF. In nucleotides, the CDR3 is TGTGCCAGCAGTGAAGGACAGAATTCACCCCTCCACTTT. The chain joins TRBV6-1 to TRBJ1-6; D possibly corresponds to TRBD1 (5 bases). Trimming removed 1 base from V and 7 bases from J, with 5 bases in between. The germline V gene has CDR1 MNHNS and CDR2 SASEGT. CDR3 length equals 13 residues.

The CDR3 here is CASSFRQGGQPQHF. CDR3 coding DNA: TGTGCCAGCAGCTTCAGACAGGGGGGTCAGCCCCAGCATTTT. The J gene is TRBJ1-5, the V gene TRBV7-2; TRBD1 matches 9 bases. J was trimmed by 6 bases and V by 3 bases; bases with no gene match: 3. Germline V CDR1 and CDR2: SGHTA, FQGNSA. CDR3 size: 14 residues.

This clone was detected a few times. The J gene is TRBJ2-1, the V gene TRBV5-1; D possibly corresponds to TRBD1 (5 bases). The V and J ends lost 0 bases and 7 bases respectively, with 8 bases between them. This CDR3 has 13 amino acids. The V gene's germline CDR1 is SGHRS and CDR2 YFSETQ. This chain's CDR3 is CASSLVSGNEQFF. The CDR3, as DNA: TGCGCCAGCAGCTTGGTGTCAGGGAATGAGCAGTTCTTC.

This chain joins TRBV18 and TRBJ2-3; 12 nucleotides line up with TRBD2. V shed 2 bases, J shed 9 bases, and the junction held 18 bases outside the gene matches. The CDR3 extends over 19 amino acids. CDR1 KGHSH and CDR2 LQKENI come from the germline V gene. Written as DNA, the CDR3 is TGTGCCAGCTCACCAAATTTCGGACTAGCGGGAACTATAAAGGGGACGCAGTATTTT. This translates into CASSPNFGLAGTIKGTQYF.

V is TRBV12-3 or TRBV12-4 and J is TRBJ1-2; perhaps TRBD1 as D (5 bases). This CDR3 has 13 amino acids. V was trimmed by 5 bases and J by 8 bases, leaving 15 bases between them. The CDR3 DNA follows: TGTGCCAGCAGTCGGGGGTCGGGGGTCGGCTACACCTTC. This sequence encodes CASSRGSGVGYTF.

J is TRBJ2-7 and V is TRBV6-5; 8 nucleotides match TRBD1. Germline V CDR1 and CDR2: MNHEY, SVGAGI. This CDR3 comprises 14 residues. With V trimmed by 7 bases and J by 9 bases, 14 bases remained unmatched. The CDR3 coding sequence is TGTGCCAGCACCCCACGGACAGGGAGCTCGGTGCAGTACTTC. It codes for CASTPRTGSSVQYF.